This TCR beta chain was sequenced during a study of blood T cell repertoires in COVID-19. Individuals drawn from about two dozen US areas were roughly 18 to 100 years old. The sample holds a few counts of this clone. Trimming took off 4 bases at V and 0 bases at J, with 6 bases between the two ends. The CDR3 is 14 amino acids. In germline, CDR1 is SGHTA, CDR2 FQGNSA. Libraries were prepared by immunoSEQ multiplex PCR; TCRdb keeps only in-frame clonotypes and omits some of them. The sample has about 150,000 clones; around 86% are singletons. The material sequenced was PBMCs or T cells enriched from blood (not recorded which). The sequence was obtained from a man aged 50-59 years who had recovered from COVID-19. The chain uses TRBV7-2 and TRBJ2-2; the D is unclear. The CDR3 nucleotides are TGTGCCAGCAGCTCTAACGCGAACACCGGGGAGCTGTTTTTT. Translating it yields CASSSNANTGELFF.